These 28 T cell receptor beta chains share one sample of origin, sequenced in a study of T cell clonality in common variable immunodeficiency. Clones were read by immunoSEQ multiplex PCR, and TCRdb kept only the in-frame ones, dropping some. This sample carries about 42,000 clones, none of them present only once. Study-level results: Fewer deletions and N-nucleotide insertions were reportedly seen in common variable immunodeficiency TCR beta sequences.

These receptors lack a known antigen. The sequenced sample consisted of peripheral blood mononuclear cells. These receptors came from a human donor with common variable immunodeficiency.

This clone has ten or more counts. The sequenced fragment ends 3 residues before the CDR3 boundary, so the rest is inferred from the germline J gene. The rearrangement joins TRBV5-6 to TRBJ2-7; no clear D. Germline-derived CDR1 and CDR2 are SGHDT and YYEEEE. V was pared by 0 bases and J by 6 bases, with 7 bases between. The CDR3 length is 12 residues. CDR3 DNA (partial): TGTGCCAGCAGCTTGGTCCGAGGCGAG. It yields the protein CASSLVRGE. The whole CDR3 is CASSLVRGEQYF.

A remark on this clone: The CDR3 is cut off 3 residues early in the read; its end comes from the germline J gene. The genes are TRBV30 and TRBJ1-2; D uncertain. The V end lost 7 bases, the J end lost 7 bases, and 19 bases lay between the germline ends. This CDR3 contains 13 residues. Germline V gene lookup returns CDR1 GTSNPN and CDR2 SVGIG (reference sequence). The DNA read from the CDR3 is TGTGCCTTCCCCTCGGCGGACTTTGCTGGC. Protein sequence: CAFPSADFAG. The whole CDR3 reads CAFPSADFAGYTF. Together with reference TRBV30 and TRBJ1-2, the CDR3 gives the full variable domain: SQTIHQWPATLVQPVGSPLSLECTVEGTSNPNLYWYRQAAGRGLQLLFYSVGIGQISSEVPQNLSASRPQDRQFILSSKKLLLSDSGFYLCAFPSADFAGYTFGSGTRLTVV.

Comments on this clone: The read halts 3 residues ahead of the CDR3 end, with the missing end drawn from the germline J gene. This rearrangement joins TRBV30 to TRBJ1-2; no clear D gene. The CDR3 is made up of 12 amino acids. Germline CDR1 and CDR2: GTSNPN and SVGIG (reference sequence). Deletions cut 0 bases from V and 3 bases from J, with 5 bases between. This CDR3 is CAWSVGHYGYTF. CDR3 bases read: TGTGCCTGGAGTGTAGGGCACTATGGC. The variable domain in full, with the rest retrieved from reference TRBV30 and TRBJ1-2, is SQTIHQWPATLVQPVGSPLSLECTVEGTSNPNLYWYRQAAGRGLQLLFYSVGIGQISSEVPQNLSASRPQDRQFILSSKKLLLSDSGFYLCAWSVGHYGYTFGSGTRLTVV.

This clone showed up many times. The read ends 3 residues before the CDR3 terminus; that terminus is restored from the germline J gene. V gene TRBV5-4 combines with J gene TRBJ2-5; the D gene is possibly TRBD1 (5 bases). The CDR3 runs 14 residues. The V gene lost 0 bases and the J gene lost 1 base, with 7 bases spanning the gap. The germline V gene has CDR1 SGHNT and CDR2 YYREEE (reference sequence). The CDR3 DNA, read in part, is TGTGCCAGCAGCTTGGGGGGCTCCCAAGAGACC. Protein: CASSLGGSQET. From start to end, the CDR3 is CASSLGGSQETQYF.

This clone has more than one count but fewer than ten. With the read ending 3 residues before the CDR3 end, the germline J gene is used to fill in that end. Other nucleotide sequences from this sample produce the same CDR3. V gene TRBV7-6 combines with J gene TRBJ2-7; D possibly corresponds to TRBD1 (6 bases). CDR3 size: 15 residues. Germline CDR1 reads SGHVS; CDR2 reads FNYEAQ. Trimming pared 5 bases from V and 2 bases from J, leaving 16 bases between. Incomplete CDR3 DNA: TGTGCCAGCAGCCCCGAGGCCCGGACAGCCTACGAG. Residues: CASSPEARTAYE. The whole CDR3 is CASSPEARTAYEQYF.

This clone was seen at least ten times. The sequence runs out 3 residues before the end of the CDR3; the remainder is reconstructed from the germline J gene. The V call is TRBV13, the J call TRBJ1-1, with 7 bases that match TRBD1. The length of the CDR3 is 16 residues. Looked up from germline, CDR1 is PRHDT and CDR2 is FYEKMQ (reference sequence). With 5 bases clipped from V and 2 bases from J, the junction kept 11 bases outside the gene matches. The part of the CDR3 DNA that was read is TGTGCCAGCAGCACCCTGGGAGGGGGCCAAAACACTGAA. This encodes CASSTLGGGQNTE. The whole CDR3 sequence is CASSTLGGGQNTEAFF.

At least ten counts were recorded for this clone. The read terminates 3 residues ahead of where the CDR3 ends, so the germline J gene completes it. This chain uses TRBV14 with TRBJ1-5; TRBD1 matches at 8 bases. Germline values: CDR1 SGHDN, CDR2 FVKESK. Unmatched junction bases numbered 6, after V lost 8 bases and J lost 0 bases. The CDR3 covers 15 residues. CDR3 protein: CASLLDRDSNQPQHF. The CDR3 bases that were read are TGTGCCAGCTTATTGGACAGGGATAGCAATCAGCCC. The full variable domain, its missing parts supplied by reference TRBV14 and TRBJ1-5, is EAGVTQFPSHSVIEKGQTVTLRCDPISGHDNLYWYRRVMGKEIKFLLHFVKESKQDESGMPNNRFLAERTGGTYSTLKVQPAELEDSGVYFCASLLDRDSNQPQHFGDGTRLSIL.

This clone was counted at least ten times. The observed sequence ends 3 residues before the CDR3 terminus, with the missing tail filled in from the germline J gene. This rearrangement joins TRBV29-1 to TRBJ2-1, with TRBD1 matching over 11 bases. Losses at the gene ends were 1 base for V and 2 bases for J; bases not matched to a gene: 7. This CDR3 spans 17 amino acids. The V gene's germline CDR1 is SQVTM and CDR2 ANQGSEA. Incomplete CDR3 DNA: TGCAGCGTTGAAGGAGTCGAGGGACAGGGGGCCTACAATGAG. Residues: CSVEGVEGQGAYNE. The entire CDR3 sequence reads CSVEGVEGQGAYNEQFF.

In its sample, this clone was seen many times. Read data end 3 residues before the CDR3 end; the end is taken from the germline J gene. V gene TRBV5-4 combines with J gene TRBJ1-1; perhaps TRBD1 as D (5 bases). The germline V gene has CDR1 SGHNT and CDR2 YYREEE (reference sequence). V was trimmed by 4 bases and J by 2 bases, leaving 9 bases between them. The CDR3 is made up of 13 amino acids. CDR3 loop: CASSRTSNTEAFF. The DNA read from the CDR3 is TGTGCCAGCAGCAGGACAAGTAACACTGAA. Using reference TRBV5-4 and TRBJ1-1 for the parts outside the CDR3, the full variable domain is ETGVTQSPTHLIKTRGQQVTLRCSSQSGHNTVSWYQQALGQGPQFIFQYYREEENGRGNFPPRFSGLQFPNYSSELNVNALELDDSALYLCASSRTSNTEAFFGQGTRLTVV.

This clone has a count of ten or more. The CDR3 end lies 3 residues beyond the end of the read and is filled in from the germline J gene. The chain is built from TRBV7-2 and TRBJ1-2, with D hard to call. There are 13 residues in the CDR3. The ends were cut back, 2 bases at V and 3 bases at J, with 7 bases in the middle. Per germline, CDR1 SGHTA and CDR2 FQGNSA. CDR3 bases read: TGTGCCAGCAGCTTAACTAACGACTATGGC. This encodes CASSLTNDYG. The whole CDR3 protein is CASSLTNDYGYTF.

This clone showed up many times. With the read ending 3 residues before the CDR3 end, the germline J gene is used to fill in that end. The chain combines TRBV18 with TRBJ2-7, with TRBD1 identical over 8 bases. Per the germline V gene, CDR1 is KGHSH and CDR2 is LQKENI. Trimming took 2 bases from V and 1 from J; bases not matched to a gene: 10. There are 17 residues in the CDR3. CDR3 DNA, as far as it was read: TGTGCCAGCTCACCAACTTTGCAGGGGGCTTTGTCCTACGAG. Protein sequence: CASSPTLQGALSYE. The complete CDR3 reads CASSPTLQGALSYEQYF.

In its sample, this clone was seen many times. The read finishes 3 residues shy of the CDR3 end, and the germline J gene is used to complete it. The J gene is TRBJ1-1, the V gene TRBV13; D is unclear. The V gene's germline CDR1 is PRHDT and CDR2 FYEKMQ (reference sequence). V was pared by 4 bases and J by 0 bases, with 12 bases between. This CDR3 is built from 15 residues. CDR3 DNA (partial): TGTGCCAGCAGCTCCCTCGAGACTATGAACACTGAA. It translates to CASSSLETMNTE. In full, the CDR3 is CASSSLETMNTEAFF.

Regarding this clone: The read terminates 3 residues ahead of where the CDR3 ends, so the germline J gene completes it. The sample contains more than one DNA sequence encoding this CDR3. The chain couples TRBV19 to TRBJ1-6; 8 bases align to TRBD1. Germline V gives CDR1 LNHDA, CDR2 SQIVND (reference sequence). The CDR3 length is 17 residues. V trimming: 1 base; J trimming: 10 bases; junction bases outside the gene matches: 12. CDR3: CASSIAPDRAKGSPLHF. The part of the CDR3 DNA that was read is TGTGCCAGTAGTATAGCTCCGGACAGGGCAAAGGGGTCACCC.

Many counts were recorded for this clone. CDR3 sequence reads: CASSPFKTGELFF. The part of the CDR3 DNA that was read is TGTGCCAGTTCCCCCTTTAAAACCGGGGAG. The chain carries TRBV12-3 or TRBV12-4 and TRBJ2-2; unclear D gene. The read finishes 3 residues shy of the CDR3 end, and the germline J gene is used to complete it. This CDR3 spans 13 amino acids. V shed 9 bases and J shed 5 bases, with 13 bases lying between them.

This clone was found many times. The covered CDR3 bases are TGTGCCAGCAGCTGGGCCGGGCTCCGGGGAGAGACC. Amino acid sequence: CASSWAGLRGET. The complete CDR3 protein is CASSWAGLRGETQYF. The chain combines TRBV7-2 with TRBJ2-5; D perhaps matches TRBD2 (5 bases). The read stops 3 residues short of the end of the CDR3; the missing end is completed from the germline J gene. Germline V gene data show CDR1 as SGHTA and CDR2 as FQGNSA. The CDR3 runs 15 residues. Trimming pared 4 bases from V and 4 bases from J, leaving 16 bases between.

This clone was detected only a few times. The CDR3 end lies 3 residues beyond the end of the read and is filled in from the germline J gene. The genes are TRBV7-9 and TRBJ1-6; TRBD1 is a possible D gene (6 bases). CDR1 SEHNR and CDR2 FQNEAQ come from the germline V gene (reference sequence). The CDR3 loop spans 15 amino acids. V dropped 5 bases and J dropped 9 bases, with 17 bases sitting between them. The CDR3 DNA, read in part, is TGTGCCAGCAGCACTTCGACAGGCTGGGGTTCACCC. Protein sequence: CASSTSTGWGSP. The whole CDR3 reads CASSTSTGWGSPLHF.

This clone was recorded many times. The observed sequence ends 3 residues before the CDR3 terminus, with the missing tail filled in from the germline J gene. V is TRBV29-1 and J is TRBJ2-7; TRBD1 agrees at 12 bases. J gave up 2 bases and V 6 bases, and 5 bases lay outside the gene matches. The CDR3 loop spans 14 amino acids. Per the germline V gene, CDR1 is SQVTM and CDR2 is ANQGSEA. CDR3 DNA (partial): TGCAGCGTGCCCGGGACAGGGGGCACCTACGAG. Translating gives CSVPGTGGTYE. The whole CDR3 protein reads CSVPGTGGTYEQYF.

This clone was observed a few times. The read ends 3 residues before the CDR3 terminus; that terminus is restored from the germline J gene. The chain joins TRBV19 to TRBJ1-5; perhaps TRBD1 as D (5 bases). Germline V gene sequence: CDR1 LNHDA, CDR2 SQIVND (reference sequence). Trimming shortened V by 3 bases and J by 1 base, and 13 bases separated the two germline ends. This CDR3 region has 16 residues. CDR3 DNA (partial): TGTGCCAGTAGTATCGGGGGGGGAAGAAGCAATCAGCCC. Translation: CASSIGGGRSNQP. The entire CDR3 protein reads CASSIGGGRSNQPQHF.

This clone was detected only a few times. The read is 3 residues too short to cover the CDR3 end, so that end is filled in from the germline J gene. The chain is built from TRBV19 and TRBJ2-1, with 14 bases aligning to TRBD2. This CDR3 spans 20 amino acids. Per germline, CDR1 LNHDA and CDR2 SQIVND (reference sequence). J lost 5 bases, V lost 0 bases, and 12 bases had no gene match. The CDR3 loop is CASSIEAGLAGEYHNNEQFF. The CDR3 bases that were read are TGTGCCAGTAGTATAGAGGCGGGACTAGCGGGAGAGTATCACAACAATGAG. Full variable domain (rest looked up from reference TRBV19 and TRBJ2-1): DGGITQSPKYLFRKEGQNVTLSCEQNLNHDAMYWYRQDPGQGLRLIYYSQIVNDFQKGDIAEGYSVSREKKESFPLTVTSAQKNPTAFYLCASSIEAGLAGEYHNNEQFFGPGTRLTVL.

Ten or more counts support this clone. The missing CDR3 end, 3 residues past where the read stops, is filled in from the germline J gene. V is TRBV4-2 and J is TRBJ2-2; 12 nucleotides line up with TRBD2. CDR3 size: 17 residues. The V segment lost 0 bases and the J segment 8 bases; nucleotides outside the gene matches: 7. Per the germline V gene, CDR1 is LGHNA and CDR2 is YNFKEQ. The CDR3: CASSQDLAGGVRGELFF. The DNA read from the CDR3 is TGTGCCAGCAGCCAAGACCTAGCGGGAGGGGTCAGGGGGGAG.

Concerning this clone: Sequencing ends 3 residues short of the CDR3 end; the germline J gene provides the rest. This chain connects TRBV7-8 to TRBJ1-4; 11 positions agree with TRBD1. The CDR3 extends over 17 amino acids. Germline V gene data show CDR1 as SGHVS and CDR2 as FQNEAQ. The V and J ends lost 2 bases and 3 bases, in that order; junction bases with no gene match: 5. CDR3 DNA (partial): TGTGCCAGCAGCTTAAAGGGGACAGGGGGACCTAATGAAAAA. Translating it yields CASSLKGTGGPNEK. The entire CDR3 sequence reads CASSLKGTGGPNEKLFF.

The part of the CDR3 DNA that was read is TGTGCCAGCAGCAGTGTTGAAGAGACC. Its translation: CASSSVEET. The entire CDR3 protein reads CASSSVEETQYF. The chain joins TRBV6-2 or TRBV6-3 to TRBJ2-5; no firm D call. Read coverage stops 3 residues before the CDR3 terminus; the germline J gene supplies the remainder. The germline V gene has CDR1 MNHEY and CDR2 SVGEGT. The V end lost 6 bases, the J end lost 3 bases, and 8 bases lay between the germline ends. CDR3 length: 12 amino acids.

This clone has more than one count but fewer than ten. The read terminates 3 residues ahead of where the CDR3 ends, so the germline J gene completes it. V and J are TRBV2 and TRBJ2-5; weak D call: TRBD2 (5 bases). V dropped 9 bases and J dropped 5 bases, with 16 bases sitting between them. CDR1 and CDR2 (germline): SNHLY, FYNNEI. The CDR3 length is 13 residues. Incomplete CDR3 DNA: TGTGCCAGTACTAGACCGTTCATGGAGACC. This codes for CASTRPFMET. Given in full, the CDR3 is CASTRPFMETQYF.

Concerning this clone: The sequenced fragment ends 3 residues before the CDR3 boundary, so the rest is inferred from the germline J gene. V and J are TRBV7-9 and TRBJ2-2; no firm D call. The CDR3 loop spans 14 amino acids. Trimming left V 0 bases short and J 5 bases short, with 7 bases between. Germline CDR1 is SEHNR and CDR2 is FQNEAQ (reference sequence). The CDR3 bases that were read are TGTGCCAGCAGCTTAGCGTCGCGGACCGGGGAG. This sequence encodes CASSLASRTGE. The whole CDR3 is CASSLASRTGELFF.

This clone was counted at least ten times. The DNA ends 3 residues before the CDR3 does, and the rest of the CDR3 is filled in from the germline J gene. This chain joins TRBV4-1 and TRBJ2-1, with TRBD1 matching over 10 bases. This CDR3 contains 16 residues. The germline V gene encodes CDR1 MGHRA and CDR2 YSYEKL. With 3 bases clipped from V and 5 bases from J, the junction kept 7 bases outside the gene matches. CDR3 DNA (partial): TGCGCCAGCAGCCATCAACCCGGGACAGGGGACAATGAG. Translated, it gives CASSHQPGTGDNE. The entire CDR3 reads CASSHQPGTGDNEQFF.

This clone has ten or more counts. The CDR3 extends 3 residues past the end of the read, so its final part is completed from the germline J gene. V gene TRBV5-6 combines with J gene TRBJ2-1, with 8 bases matching TRBD2. CDR3 length: 14 amino acids. The V segment lost 1 base and the J segment 3 bases; nucleotides outside the gene matches: 0. CDR1 is SGHDT and CDR2 is YYEEEE in the germline V gene. The CDR3 region is CASSLTSGYNEQFF. The CDR3 bases that were read are TGTGCCAGCAGCTTGACTAGCGGCTACAATGAG.

This clone turned up a few times. The read falls 3 residues short of the CDR3 end, and the missing part is taken from the germline J gene. This chain connects TRBV7-3 to TRBJ2-5; maybe TRBD2 (6 bases). The germline CDR1 and CDR2 sequences are SGHTA and FQGTGA. This CDR3 contains 15 residues. The ends were cut back, 4 bases at V and 2 bases at J, with 14 bases in the middle. CDR3 DNA, as far as it was read: TGTGCCAGCAGCTCAGGACGCGGGGTTCAAGAGACC. It yields the protein CASSSGRGVQET. Given in full, the CDR3 is CASSSGRGVQETQYF.

Comment on this clone: Coverage ceases 3 residues before the CDR3 finishes, and the germline J gene fills in the end. The chain couples TRBV2 to TRBJ1-6; 9 bases match TRBD1. This CDR3 contains 16 residues. The V segment lost 1 base and the J segment 9 bases; nucleotides outside the gene matches: 7. Germline CDR1 SNHLY, CDR2 FYNNEI. The CDR3 is CASSEEGRGQGSPLHF. The CDR3 bases that were read are TGTGCCAGCAGTGAAGAAGGCAGGGGACAGGGTTCACCC. Full variable domain (remainder filled in from reference TRBV2 and TRBJ1-6): EPEVTQTPSHQVTQMGQEVILRCVPISNHLYFYWYRQILGQKVEFLVSFYNNEISEKSEIFDDQFSVERPDGSNFTLKIRSTKLEDSAMYFCASSEEGRGQGSPLHFGNGTRLTVT.